The 8 T cell receptor beta chains given below trace back to one sample, sequenced in a study of T cell responses to AZD1222 COVID-19 vaccine. TCRdb's copy holds only in-frame clones and misses some; the assay was immunoSEQ multiplex PCR. This table holds around 200,000 clones, 70% to 90% found once. The sample consisted of peripheral blood, taken 28 days after the second AZD1222 dose. The receptors come from an adult who received the AZD1222 COVID-19 vaccine.

On this clone: Distinct nucleotide sequences in the sample also encode this CDR3. This chain uses TRBV28 with TRBJ1-2; 8 nucleotides line up with TRBD1. Trimming at V came to 2 bases and at J to 5 bases, leaving 1 base not matched to a gene. There are 13 residues in the CDR3. Germline assignment: CDR1 MDHEN and CDR2 SYDVKM. CDR3 sequence: CASSLQGAYGYTF. The CDR3 DNA follows: TGTGCCAGCAGTTTACAGGGGGCATATGGCTACACCTTC.

This clone has ten or more counts. The chain couples TRBV5-4 to TRBJ2-7; 11 bases align to TRBD2. J gave up 4 bases and V 4 bases, and 4 bases lay outside the gene matches. The V gene's germline CDR1 is SGHNT and CDR2 YYREEE (reference sequence). The CDR3 has 14 residues. CDR3: CASSPGLADYEQYF. DNA for the CDR3: TGTGCCAGCAGCCCGGGACTAGCGGATTACGAGCAGTACTTC.

V usage is TRBV28 and J usage is TRBJ2-7; perhaps TRBD1 as D (6 bases). This CDR3 region has 14 residues. Trimming pared 6 bases from V and 1 base from J, leaving 13 bases between. Germline CDR1 is MDHEN and CDR2 is SYDVKM. Here the CDR3 reads CASSHGTPSYEQYF. CDR3 bases: TGTGCCAGCAGCCACGGGACACCGTCCTACGAGCAGTACTTC.

The genes are TRBV11-3 and TRBJ1-1; TRBD1 is a possible D gene (6 bases). The V end lost 4 bases, the J end lost 8 bases, and 17 bases lay between the germline ends. The CDR3 consists of 14 residues. Per germline, CDR1 SGHNT and CDR2 YENEEA. The chain's CDR3 is CASSSGQSKKEAFF. For the CDR3, the DNA is TGTGCCAGCAGCTCAGGACAGTCAAAGAAGGAAGCTTTCTTT.

In nucleotides, the CDR3 is TGCGCCAGCAGCCTCCTGACTAGCGCGGGGGAGCAGTACTTC. Its translation: CASSLLTSAGEQYF. The J gene is TRBJ2-7, the V gene TRBV4-3; the match to TRBD2 covers 8 bases. The CDR3 totals 14 residues. Germline V CDR1 and CDR2: LGHNA, YSLEER. The ends lost 4 bases at V and 7 bases at J; junction bases unmatched: 9.

The V and J genes are TRBV5-1 and TRBJ1-1; the D gene is possibly TRBD1 (5 bases). Trimming removed 4 bases at V and 1 base at J, with 8 bases between. In germline, CDR1 is SGHRS, CDR2 YFSETQ. The CDR3 is 13 residues long. This CDR3 reads CASSVGQNTEAFF. DNA of the CDR3: TGCGCCAGCAGCGTAGGACAGAACACTGAAGCTTTCTTT.

The gene calls are TRBV20-1 and TRBJ2-7; D remains ambiguous. V was cut by 6 bases and J by 13 bases, with 19 bases left in between. Per germline, CDR1 DFQATT and CDR2 SNEGSKA (reference sequence). The CDR3 length is 11 residues. The CDR3 DNA follows: TGCAGTGCCGGACCGCCCCCGAGTTTCTACTTC. Its translation is CSAGPPPSFYF.

V is TRBV6-5 and J is TRBJ1-3; weak D call: TRBD1 (6 bases). V shed 5 bases and J shed 4 bases, with 9 bases lying between them. Germline V gene sequence: CDR1 MNHEY, CDR2 SVGAGI. CDR3 size: 13 residues. The CDR3 DNA sequence: TGTGCCAGCAGTCAGGGGACAGGAAACACCATATATTTT. Residues: CASSQGTGNTIYF.